This TCR beta chain is from a study of shared clonotypes between healthy human individuals. The germline V gene has CDR1 KGHSH and CDR2 LQKENI. The CDR3 covers 14 residues. V lost 3 bases, J lost 1 base, and 10 bases lay in between. TCRdb keeps only in-frame clones here, not all; method: immunoSEQ multiplex PCR. The sample includes approximately 250,000 clones, 65% of them seen just once. The gene calls are TRBV18 and TRBJ2-7; TRBD1 is a possible D gene (5 bases). Sequenced input: memory CD4+ T cells sorted from blood. Documented subset: CD45RA-negative fraction. The receptor was derived from a man between 25 and 39 years old in good health. CDR3 amino acids: CASSPWTYSYEQYF. The CDR3 DNA follows: TGTGCCAGCTCACCTTGGACATATTCCTACGAGCAGTACTTC. The variable domain in full, completed from reference TRBV18 and TRBJ2-7, reads NAGVMQNPRHLVRRRGQEARLRCSPMKGHSHVYWYRQLPEEGLKFMVYLQKENIIDESGMPKERFSAEFPKEGPSILRIQQVVRGDSAAYFCASSPWTYSYEQYFGPGTRLTVT.